Each of the 10 T cell receptor beta chains below was sequenced from the same sample in a study of PD-L1 blockade in urothelial cancer (dated by TCRdb to the late 2010s). Libraries came from the immunoSEQ multiplex PCR assay. TCRdb mirrors the immuneACCESS table, restricted to in-frame sequences. Some clones are absent from its copies; in checked studies, under half trace to an unresolved V gene, and the reason for the others is unknown. The sample table shows approximately 100,000 clones, and about 90% are seen once. The ten most abundant clones make up 0.85% to 1% of the sample. The material was PBMCs, obtained around atezolizumab (anti-PD-L1) treatment. The receptors originated from a woman older than 75 with urothelial cancer.

The chain joins TRBV5-1 to TRBJ2-3; 14 nucleotides agree with TRBD2. Per the germline V gene, CDR1 is SGHRS and CDR2 is YFSETQ. V dropped 3 bases and J dropped 5; count of bases not matched to a gene: 5. This CDR3 region has 16 residues. For the CDR3, the DNA is TGCGCCAGCAGCTGGGGACTAGCGGGAGTAGTAGATACGCAGTATTTT. This gives the protein CASSWGLAGVVDTQYF. Drawing the rest from reference TRBV5-1 and TRBJ2-3, the complete variable domain is KAGVTQTPRYLIKTRGQQVTLSCSPISGHRSVSWYQQTPGQGLQFLFEYFSETQRNKGNFPGRFSGRQFSNSRSEMNVSTLELGDSALYLCASSWGLAGVVDTQYFGPGTRLTVL.

This rearrangement joins TRBV7-9 to TRBJ2-7, with D maybe TRBD2 (5 bases). Per germline, CDR1 SEHNR and CDR2 FQNEAQ (reference sequence). Between the trimmed V and J ends, which lost 5 bases and 4 bases, there was a span of 21 bases. The CDR3 totals 16 residues. The CDR3 protein is CASSPSVRGTGYEQYF. Written as DNA, the CDR3 is TGTGCCAGCAGCCCCTCGGTCCGGGGTACGGGATACGAGCAGTACTTC.

The chain joins TRBV7-9 to TRBJ1-1; TRBD1 matches at 8 bases. In germline, CDR1 is SEHNR, CDR2 FQNEAQ (reference sequence). V shed 4 bases and J 2 bases; nucleotides not matched to a gene: 9. The CDR3 is 16 amino acids. CDR3 nucleotide sequence: TGTGCCAGCAGCTCCCGGGACAGGCGACCAAACACTGAAGCTTTCTTT. Translated, it gives CASSSRDRRPNTEAFF.

The V call is TRBV28, the J call TRBJ2-1; 10 bases are shared with TRBD2. The ends lost 8 bases at V and 4 bases at J; junction bases unmatched: 14. This CDR3 spans 17 amino acids. In germline, CDR1 is MDHEN, CDR2 SYDVKM. CDR3 DNA: TGTGCCAGCTGTACCTCGGGGCTAGCGGGAGTATACAATGAGCAGTTCTTC. This codes for CASCTSGLAGVYNEQFF.

The CDR3 here is CASSSLVGAGYGYTF. CDR3 nucleotide sequence: TGTGCCAGCAGCTCGTTAGTGGGAGCGGGCTATGGCTACACCTTC. V gene TRBV5-4 combines with J gene TRBJ1-2; D not resolved. This CDR3 comprises 15 residues. CDR1 and CDR2 from the germline V gene are SGHNT and YYREEE (reference sequence). V lost 3 bases to trimming and J lost 4 bases, with 16 bases between them.

The chain couples TRBV9 to TRBJ2-7; no clear D. Germline-derived CDR1 and CDR2 are SGDLS and YYNGEE. This CDR3 is built from 14 residues. Deletions cut 0 bases from V and 3 bases from J, with 10 bases between. This CDR3 is CASSVGGDGYEQYF. The DNA of the CDR3 is TGTGCCAGCAGCGTAGGAGGAGACGGCTACGAGCAGTACTTC.

The J gene is TRBJ2-1, the V gene TRBV27; possibly TRBD1 for D (6 bases). Germline CDR1 MNHEY, CDR2 SMNVEV (reference sequence). This CDR3 spans 16 amino acids. V was shortened by 6 bases and J by 3 bases, with 18 bases between the two germline ends. The CDR3 loop is CASSLSEGEIYNEQFF. The CDR3 DNA reads as TGTGCCAGCAGCCTCTCCGAGGGGGAGATCTACAATGAGCAGTTCTTC.

This chain connects TRBV19 to TRBJ1-5; possible D gene TRBD1, 6 bases. CDR1 and CDR2 from the germline V gene are LNHDA and SQIVND (reference sequence). Trimming took 7 bases from V and 0 from J, leaving 13 bases between them. The CDR3 consists of 15 residues. CDR3 nucleotides: TGTGCCAGTAAGGGGGGGGGCAGTAGCAATCAGCCCCAGCATTTT. Translation: CASKGGGSSNQPQHF.

The J gene is TRBJ2-5, the V gene TRBV5-4, with 10 bases that match TRBD1. Trimming cost V 4 bases and J 3 bases; bases outside gene matches: 6. The germline gives CDR1 SGHNT, CDR2 YYREEE (reference sequence). The CDR3 is made up of 15 amino acids. Here the CDR3 reads CASSKDGTGEETQYF. The CDR3 DNA follows: TGTGCCAGCAGCAAAGATGGGACAGGGGAAGAGACCCAGTACTTC.

The chain combines TRBV14 with TRBJ1-2; 8 bases are a match to TRBD1. CDR1 is SGHDN and CDR2 is FVKESK in the germline V gene. CDR3 size: 17 residues. V trimming: 0 bases; J trimming: 6 bases; junction bases outside the gene matches: 12. Here the CDR3 reads CASSQDQGAGPRDGYTF. CDR3 coding DNA: TGTGCCAGCAGCCAAGATCAGGGGGCAGGCCCGCGGGATGGCTACACCTTC. Drawing the rest from reference TRBV14 and TRBJ1-2, the complete variable domain is EAGVTQFPSHSVIEKGQTVTLRCDPISGHDNLYWYRRVMGKEIKFLLHFVKESKQDESGMPNNRFLAERTGGTYSTLKVQPAELEDSGVYFCASSQDQGAGPRDGYTFGSGTRLTVV.